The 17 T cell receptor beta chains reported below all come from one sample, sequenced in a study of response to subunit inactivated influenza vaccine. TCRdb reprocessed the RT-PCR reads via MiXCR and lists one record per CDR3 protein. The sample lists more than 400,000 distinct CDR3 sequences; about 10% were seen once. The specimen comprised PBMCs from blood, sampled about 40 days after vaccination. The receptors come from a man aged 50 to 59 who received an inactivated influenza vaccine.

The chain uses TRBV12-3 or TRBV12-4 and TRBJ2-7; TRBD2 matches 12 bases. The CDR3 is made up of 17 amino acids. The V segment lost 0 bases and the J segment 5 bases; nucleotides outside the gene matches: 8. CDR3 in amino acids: CASSLAMTSGSGDEQYF. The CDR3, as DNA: TGTGCCAGCAGTTTAGCGATGACTAGCGGGAGCGGGGACGAGCAGTACTTC.

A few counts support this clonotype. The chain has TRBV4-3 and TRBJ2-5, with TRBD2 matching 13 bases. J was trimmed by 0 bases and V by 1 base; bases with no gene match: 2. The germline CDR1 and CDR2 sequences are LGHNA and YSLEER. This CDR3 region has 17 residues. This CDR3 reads CASSQGGLAGNQETQYF. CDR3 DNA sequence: TGCGCCAGCAGCCAAGGGGGACTAGCGGGAAACCAAGAGACCCAGTACTTC.

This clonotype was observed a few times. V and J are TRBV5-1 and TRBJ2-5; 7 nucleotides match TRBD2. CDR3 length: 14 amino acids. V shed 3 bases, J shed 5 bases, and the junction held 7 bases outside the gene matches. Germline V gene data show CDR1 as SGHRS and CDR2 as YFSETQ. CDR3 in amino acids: CASSSGTKAETQYF. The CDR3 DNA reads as TGCGCCAGCAGCTCCGGGACTAAGGCCGAGACCCAGTACTTC.

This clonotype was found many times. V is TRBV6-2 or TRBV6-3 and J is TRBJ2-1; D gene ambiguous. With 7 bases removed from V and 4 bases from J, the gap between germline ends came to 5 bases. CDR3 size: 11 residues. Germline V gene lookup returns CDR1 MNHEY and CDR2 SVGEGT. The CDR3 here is CASTSYNEQFF. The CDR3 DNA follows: TGTGCCAGCACGAGTTACAATGAGCAGTTCTTC.

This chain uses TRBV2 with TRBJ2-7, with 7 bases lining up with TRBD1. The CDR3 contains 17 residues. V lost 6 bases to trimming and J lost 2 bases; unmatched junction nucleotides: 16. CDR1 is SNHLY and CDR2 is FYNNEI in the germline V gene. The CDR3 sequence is CASRGRTDRAKAYEQYF. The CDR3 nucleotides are TGTGCCAGCAGGGGCAGAACCGACAGGGCTAAAGCCTACGAGCAGTACTTC.

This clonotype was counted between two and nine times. The CDR3 region has the DNA TGTGCCAGCAGTTTCGGAGGTCGACCAGATACGCAGTATTTT. This encodes CASSFGGRPDTQYF. The chain uses TRBV28 and TRBJ2-3; D perhaps matches TRBD2 (5 bases). The CDR3 runs to 14 residues. The V gene's germline CDR1 is MDHEN and CDR2 SYDVKM. V was trimmed by 3 bases and J by 4 bases, leaving 11 bases between them.

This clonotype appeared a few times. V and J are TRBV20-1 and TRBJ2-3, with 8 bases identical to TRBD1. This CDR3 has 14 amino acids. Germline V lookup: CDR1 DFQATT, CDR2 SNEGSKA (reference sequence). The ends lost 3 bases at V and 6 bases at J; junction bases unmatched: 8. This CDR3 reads CSASRGPARDTQYF. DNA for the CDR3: TGCAGTGCTAGCAGGGGGCCTGCAAGGGATACGCAGTATTTT.

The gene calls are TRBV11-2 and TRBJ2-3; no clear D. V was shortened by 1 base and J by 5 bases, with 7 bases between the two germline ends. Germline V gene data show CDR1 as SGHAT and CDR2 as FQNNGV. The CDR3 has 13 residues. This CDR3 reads CASSLGPVDTQYF. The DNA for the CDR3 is TGTGCCAGCAGCTTAGGACCCGTAGATACGCAGTATTTT. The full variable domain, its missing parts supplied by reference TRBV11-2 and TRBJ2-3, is EAGVAQSPRYKIIEKRQSVAFWCNPISGHATLYWYQQILGQGPKLLIQFQNNGVVDDSQLPKDRFSAERLKGVDSTLKIQPAKLEDSAVYLCASSLGPVDTQYFGPGTRLTVL.

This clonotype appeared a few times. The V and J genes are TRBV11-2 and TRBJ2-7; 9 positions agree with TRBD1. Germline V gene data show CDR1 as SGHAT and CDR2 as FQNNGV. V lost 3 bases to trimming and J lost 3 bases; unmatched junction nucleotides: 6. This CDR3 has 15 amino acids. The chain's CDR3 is CASSFPGQGHYEQYF. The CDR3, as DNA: TGTGCCAGCAGCTTTCCGGGACAGGGCCACTACGAGCAGTACTTC.

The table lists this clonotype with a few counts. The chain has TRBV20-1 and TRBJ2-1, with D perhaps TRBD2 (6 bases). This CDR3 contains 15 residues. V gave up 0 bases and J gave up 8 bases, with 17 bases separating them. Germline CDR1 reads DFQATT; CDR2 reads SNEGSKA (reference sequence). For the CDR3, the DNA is TGCAGTGCTAGAGATCTCGTGGGAGGTTGGGATGAGCAGTTCTTC. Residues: CSARDLVGGWDEQFF.

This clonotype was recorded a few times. The CDR3 here is CASKPRTSGNHEQYF. The DNA for the CDR3 is TGTGCCAGCAAGCCGAGGACTAGCGGGAACCACGAGCAGTACTTC. The gene calls are TRBV7-9 and TRBJ2-7; 12 nucleotides line up with TRBD2. CDR1 is SEHNR, CDR2 FQNEAQ, per germline (reference sequence). Germline trimming cut 7 bases from V and 5 bases from J; bases unmatched to any gene: 9. This CDR3 contains 15 residues.

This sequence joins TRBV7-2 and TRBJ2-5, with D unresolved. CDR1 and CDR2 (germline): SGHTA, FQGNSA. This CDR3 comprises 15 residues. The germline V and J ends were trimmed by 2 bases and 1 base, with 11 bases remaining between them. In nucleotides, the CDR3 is TGTGCCAGCAGCTTAATGAGCCTCACCCAAGAGACCCAGTACTTC. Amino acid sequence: CASSLMSLTQETQYF.

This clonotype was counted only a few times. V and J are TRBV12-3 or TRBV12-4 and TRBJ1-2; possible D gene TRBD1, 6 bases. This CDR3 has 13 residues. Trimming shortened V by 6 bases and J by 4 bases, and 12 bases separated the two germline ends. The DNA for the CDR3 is TGTGCCAGCAGCGCCGACAGGACCTATGGCTACACCTTC. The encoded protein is CASSADRTYGYTF.

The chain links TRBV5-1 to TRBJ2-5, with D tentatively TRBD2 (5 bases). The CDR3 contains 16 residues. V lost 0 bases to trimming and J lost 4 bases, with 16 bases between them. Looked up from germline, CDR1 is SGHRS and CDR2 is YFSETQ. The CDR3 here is CASSLGYGDNRETQYF. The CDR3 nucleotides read TGCGCCAGCAGCTTGGGCTACGGGGATAATAGAGAGACCCAGTACTTC.

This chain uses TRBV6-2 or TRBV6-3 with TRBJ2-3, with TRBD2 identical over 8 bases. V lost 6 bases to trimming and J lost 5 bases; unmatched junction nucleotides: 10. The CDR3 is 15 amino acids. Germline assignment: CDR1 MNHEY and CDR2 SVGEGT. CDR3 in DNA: TGTGCCAGCAGACAAACTAGCGGTGGGGGAGATACGCAGTATTTT. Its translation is CASRQTSGGGDTQYF.

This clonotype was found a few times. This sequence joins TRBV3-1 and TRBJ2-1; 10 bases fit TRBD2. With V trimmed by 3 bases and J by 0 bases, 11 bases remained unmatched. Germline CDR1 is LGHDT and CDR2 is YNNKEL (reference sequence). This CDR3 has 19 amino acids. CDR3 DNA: TGTGCCAGCAGCCACCCACTAGCGGGATTACCTAGCTCCTACAATGAGCAGTTCTTC. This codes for CASSHPLAGLPSSYNEQFF.

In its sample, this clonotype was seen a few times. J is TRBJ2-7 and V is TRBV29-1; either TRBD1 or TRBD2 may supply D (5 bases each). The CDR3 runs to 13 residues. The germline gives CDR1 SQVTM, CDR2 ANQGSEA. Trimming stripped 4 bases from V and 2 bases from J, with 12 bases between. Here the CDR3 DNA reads TGCAGCGTTGTGTGGCAGGGAGCCTACGAGCAGTACTTC. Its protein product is CSVVWQGAYEQYF.